Below are 3 T cell receptor beta chains sequenced from a single sample in a study of immune characterization of retroperitoneal liposarcoma. TCRdb re-called the PCR reads with MiXCR, one entry per CDR3 protein. The sample consists of 2,900 or so distinct CDR3 sequences, over 40% of them appearing once. Source material: tumor tissue. All receptors derive from a male donor with retroperitoneal liposarcoma.

This clonotype has more than one count but fewer than ten. The V and J genes are TRBV6-1 and TRBJ2-1; TRBD1 matches 8 bases. The CDR3 is 13 residues long. Germline CDR1 reads MNHNS; CDR2 reads SASEGT. J gave up 0 bases and V 8 bases, and 0 bases lay outside the gene matches. CDR3 coding DNA: TGTGCCAGCGGACAGGGCTCCTACAATGAGCAGTTCTTC. Translation gives CASGQGSYNEQFF.

The chain links TRBV7-2 to TRBJ2-1; D is unclear. V was cut by 4 bases and J by 6 bases, with 4 bases left in between. Germline CDR1 is SGHTA and CDR2 is FQGNSA. This CDR3 spans 11 amino acids. The CDR3 is CASSWTNEQFF. For the CDR3, the DNA is TGTGCCAGCAGCTGGACCAATGAGCAGTTCTTC.

The genes are TRBV7-2 and TRBJ2-7; either TRBD1 or TRBD2 may fit D (7 bases each). Germline V gives CDR1 SGHTA, CDR2 FQGNSA. The germline V and J ends were trimmed by 5 bases and 2 bases, with 13 bases remaining between them. The length of the CDR3 is 14 residues. CDR3 nucleotide sequence: TGTGCCAGCAGCCAATCAGGGGGGGCCTACGAGCAGTACTTC. Encoded protein: CASSQSGGAYEQYF.